These 22 T cell receptor beta chains share one sample of origin, sequenced in a study of CD8+ T cells in alopecia areata. Isolated RNA was reverse transcribed into cDNA used as the sequencing template. Generated by immunoSEQ multiplex PCR, the TCRdb table keeps only in-frame clones and is missing some. The sample holds some 120,000 clones; roughly 61% are singletons and the top ten take 3.5% to 5%. This specimen consisted of CD4+ T cells sorted from blood, obtained at week 0. The receptors stem from a human donor with alopecia areata.

The V gene is TRBV29-1, the J gene TRBJ1-5; 9 bases agree with TRBD1. The V gene's germline CDR1 is SQVTM and CDR2 ANQGSEA. The CDR3 covers 12 residues. The trim removed 7 bases at V and 5 bases at J, leaving 3 bases unmatched. The CDR3 nucleotides read TGCAGCGCGCGACAGGGGGATCAGCCCCAGCATTTT. It encodes CSARQGDQPQHF.

The rearrangement uses TRBV29-1 and TRBJ2-7; TRBD1 matches at 9 bases. The V segment lost 4 bases and the J segment 5 bases; nucleotides outside the gene matches: 6. CDR1 SQVTM and CDR2 ANQGSEA come from the germline V gene. The length of the CDR3 is 13 residues. CDR3 in DNA: TGCAGCGTTGGACGGGACAGGGCGCACGAGCAGTACTTC. Residues: CSVGRDRAHEQYF.

This clone was counted once. The rearrangement links TRBV7-7 to TRBJ2-3; 7 bases match TRBD1. Germline V gene data show CDR1 as SSHAT and CDR2 as FNYEAQ (reference sequence). Unmatched junction bases numbered 2, after V lost 5 bases and J lost 3 bases. CDR3 size: 13 residues. CDR3 in amino acids: CASSTTGTDTQYF. The DNA for the CDR3 is TGTGCCAGCAGCACGACAGGGACAGATACGCAGTATTTT.

The chain links TRBV7-2 to TRBJ2-7, with 7 bases lining up with TRBD1. Germline loops: CDR1 SGHTA, CDR2 FQGNSA. The CDR3 runs 14 residues. V lost 3 bases and J lost 2; bases outside the gene matches: 4. The CDR3 protein is CASSLGTATYEQYF. Written as DNA, the CDR3 is TGTGCCAGCAGCTTGGGGACAGCCACCTACGAGCAGTACTTC.

The V call is TRBV13, the J call TRBJ1-6; possible D gene TRBD1, 6 bases. This CDR3 comprises 14 residues. Trimming took 3 bases from V and 3 from J, leaving 6 bases between them. Germline CDR1 is PRHDT and CDR2 is FYEKMQ (reference sequence). The CDR3 reads CASSLTGYNSPLHF. The CDR3 DNA sequence: TGTGCCAGCAGCTTGACAGGCTATAATTCACCCCTCCACTTT.

V usage is TRBV15 and J usage is TRBJ1-2, with unresolved D. The CDR3 is made up of 15 amino acids. V was clipped by 2 bases and J by 1 base, with 11 bases between them. Germline lookup yields CDR1 LNHNV and CDR2 YYDKDF (reference sequence). The CDR3 reads CATSRTGRDNYGYTF. The CDR3 DNA sequence: TGTGCCACCAGCAGAACCGGACGGGATAACTATGGCTACACCTTC.

This clone was seen a handful of times. The chain carries TRBV4-3 and TRBJ1-1, with 8 bases lining up with TRBD1. CDR3 length: 14 residues. Germline V gene data show CDR1 as LGHNA and CDR2 as YSLEER. Unmatched junction bases numbered 2, after V lost 4 bases and J lost 1 base. This CDR3 is CASSRGQGNTEAFF. The CDR3 nucleotides read TGCGCCAGCAGCCGAGGACAGGGGAACACTGAAGCTTTCTTT.

There are a few counts of this clone. This chain uses TRBV5-4 with TRBJ2-1; the match to TRBD2 covers 13 bases. Trimming removed 4 bases from V and 4 bases from J; junction bases left unmatched: 5. The germline V gene has CDR1 SGHNT and CDR2 YYREEE (reference sequence). This CDR3 has 16 residues. The CDR3 region has the DNA TGTGCCAGCAGCCTAGGGACTAGCGGGACTTACAATGAGCAGTTCTTC. This gives the protein CASSLGTSGTYNEQFF.

This clone was recorded a few times. The chain employs TRBV28 and TRBJ2-5, with unresolved D. V gave up 6 bases and J gave up 2 bases, with 7 bases separating them. This CDR3 spans 12 amino acids. CDR1 and CDR2 (germline): MDHEN, SYDVKM. The CDR3 sequence is CASSVRQETQYF. The CDR3 DNA sequence: TGTGCCAGCAGCGTCAGACAAGAGACCCAGTACTTC.

The rearrangement uses TRBV5-4 and TRBJ1-5; TRBD1 is a possible D gene (5 bases). The CDR3 is 16 residues long. The V end was cut by 0 bases, the J end by 0 bases, with 10 bases between. In germline, CDR1 is SGHNT, CDR2 YYREEE (reference sequence). The CDR3 sequence: CASSLGGGDSNQPQHF. CDR3 DNA: TGTGCCAGCAGCTTGGGGGGCGGTGATAGCAATCAGCCCCAGCATTTT. Supplemented by reference TRBV5-4 and TRBJ1-5, the full variable domain reads ETGVTQSPTHLIKTRGQQVTLRCSSQSGHNTVSWYQQALGQGPQFIFQYYREEENGRGNFPPRFSGLQFPNYSSELNVNALELDDSALYLCASSLGGGDSNQPQHFGDGTRLSIL.

The rearrangement links TRBV7-2 to TRBJ2-7; 11 nucleotides align to TRBD2. Trimming at V came to 5 bases and at J to 4 bases, leaving 4 bases not matched to a gene. Germline CDR1 and CDR2: SGHTA and FQGNSA. The CDR3 length is 14 residues. The chain's CDR3 is CASSLLAGEYEQYF. DNA for the CDR3: TGTGCCAGCAGCCTACTAGCGGGAGAATACGAGCAGTACTTC.

V usage is TRBV30 and J usage is TRBJ1-5; no reliable D call. V lost 0 bases and J lost 6, with 9 bases in between. The germline CDR1 and CDR2 sequences are GTSNPN and SVGIG (reference sequence). This CDR3 contains 13 residues. This chain's CDR3 is CAWSVRESQPQHF. The CDR3 DNA reads TGTGCCTGGAGTGTACGAGAGTCTCAGCCCCAGCATTTT.

The chain recombines TRBV19 with TRBJ1-6; 9 bases agree with TRBD1. With 6 bases clipped from V and 9 bases from J, the junction kept 0 bases outside the gene matches. The germline gives CDR1 LNHDA, CDR2 SQIVND (reference sequence). The CDR3 is 12 amino acids. CDR3 bases: TGTGCCAGTAGGGGACAGGGTTCACCCCTCCACTTT. Amino acids: CASRGQGSPLHF.

This clone was recorded a few times. The chain employs TRBV9 and TRBJ1-3; TRBD1 agrees at 10 bases. The CDR3 has 15 residues. The V gene's germline CDR1 is SGDLS and CDR2 YYNGEE. Trimming cost V 5 bases and J 4 bases; bases outside gene matches: 6. The CDR3 here is CASSASGQGGNTIYF. The CDR3 region has the DNA TGTGCCAGCAGTGCGTCGGGACAGGGGGGAAACACCATATATTTT.

The rearrangement uses TRBV2 and TRBJ2-7, with D maybe TRBD2 (5 bases). The CDR3 spans 14 residues. Germline V gene data show CDR1 as SNHLY and CDR2 as FYNNEI. V gave up 3 bases and J gave up 5 bases, with 14 bases separating them. CDR3 sequence (DNA): TGTGCCAGCAGTGAGGGCGGGTTCGGCCACGAGCAGTACTTC. Protein: CASSEGGFGHEQYF.

The V gene is TRBV4-3, the J gene TRBJ2-3, with D perhaps matching TRBD2 (5 bases). Trimming took off 0 bases at V and 3 bases at J, with 7 bases between the two ends. Germline assignment: CDR1 LGHNA and CDR2 YSLEER. The CDR3 is 14 residues long. Written as DNA, the CDR3 is TGCGCCAGCAGCCAAGAGAGGGTGACAGATACGCAGTATTTT. This translates into CASSQERVTDTQYF.

The genes are TRBV27 and TRBJ1-2; D not resolved. The germline V gene encodes CDR1 MNHEY and CDR2 SMNVEV (reference sequence). V was shortened by 3 bases and J by 5 bases, with 7 bases between the two germline ends. CDR3 length equals 12 residues. Here the CDR3 DNA reads TGTGCCAGCAGTTTGGCGGGGTATGGCTACACCTTC. It translates to CASSLAGYGYTF.

This clone has only one observation. The chain combines TRBV4-3 with TRBJ1-4, with unresolved D. From germline, CDR1 is LGHNA and CDR2 YSLEER. V was cut by 4 bases and J by 7 bases, with 16 bases left in between. The length of the CDR3 is 15 residues. The CDR3 DNA sequence: TGCGCCAGCAGCCGGGATACAAGGCCCGGTGAAAAACTGTTTTTT. Translation gives CASSRDTRPGEKLFF.

V gene TRBV11-2 combines with J gene TRBJ2-1; a weak D match, TRBD1 (6 bases). Per the germline V gene, CDR1 is SGHAT and CDR2 is FQNNGV. V dropped 5 bases and J dropped 0 bases, with 14 bases sitting between them. The CDR3 extends over 16 amino acids. This CDR3 is CASSRGTISSYNEQFF. Written as DNA, the CDR3 is TGTGCCAGCAGCCGAGGGACAATCAGCTCCTACAATGAGCAGTTCTTC.

This clone appeared a few times. Here the CDR3 DNA reads TGCGCCAGCAGCTCAATAGCGGAGTCCTACAATGAGCAGTTCTTC. Translated: CASSSIAESYNEQFF. The chain couples TRBV5-1 to TRBJ2-1, with D perhaps TRBD2 (6 bases). The ends were cut back, 3 bases at V and 1 base at J, with 11 bases in the middle. The CDR3 length is 15 residues. Germline V gene lookup returns CDR1 SGHRS and CDR2 YFSETQ.

The chain recombines TRBV5-1 with TRBJ2-6; D not certain. Trimming removed 1 base at V and 3 bases at J, with 8 bases between. Germline V gene sequence: CDR1 SGHRS, CDR2 YFSETQ. This CDR3 has 15 residues. The CDR3 nucleotides read TGCGCCAGCAGCTTGAGAACAGATGGGGCCAACGTCCTGACTTTC. Translating it yields CASSLRTDGANVLTF.

The rearrangement joins TRBV7-9 to TRBJ1-2, with 7 bases aligning to TRBD1. This CDR3 has 15 amino acids. With V trimmed by 5 bases and J by 4 bases, 10 bases remained unmatched. Germline CDR1 and CDR2: SEHNR and FQNEAQ (reference sequence). CDR3 in amino acids: CASSTRQGFGYGYTF. DNA for the CDR3: TGTGCCAGCAGCACCCGACAGGGCTTTGGCTATGGCTACACCTTC.